The next 21 T cell receptor beta chains were all read from a single sample in a study of T cell responses to AZD1222 COVID-19 vaccine. Data came from immunoSEQ multiplex PCR; TCRdb stores just in-frame clones and leaves some out. The sample carries 100,000 to 140,000 clones, about 89% recorded once. The specimen was peripheral blood, collected 28 days after the second AZD1222 dose. These receptors all stem from an adult who received the AZD1222 COVID-19 vaccine.

This clone showed up just once. V usage is TRBV20-1 and J usage is TRBJ1-2; 9 positions agree with TRBD1. The CDR3 has 14 residues. Per germline, CDR1 DFQATT and CDR2 SNEGSKA (reference sequence). V trimming: 3 bases; J trimming: 3 bases; junction bases outside the gene matches: 5. This CDR3 is CSASPGQGDYGYTF. DNA for the CDR3: TGCAGTGCTAGTCCGGGACAGGGTGACTATGGCTACACCTTC.

CDR3 bases: TGTGCCTGGAGTACCCTTTGGGGAGCCAAAAACATTCAGTACTTC. Protein sequence: CAWSTLWGAKNIQYF. V is TRBV30 and J is TRBJ2-4; D unclear. Germline lookup yields CDR1 GTSNPN and CDR2 SVGIG (reference sequence). Trimming shortened V by 2 bases and J by 0 bases, and 11 bases separated the two germline ends. The CDR3 runs 15 residues.

The V and J genes are TRBV19 and TRBJ1-4; 8 nucleotides align to TRBD1. There are 15 residues in the CDR3. After removal of 11 bases from V and 3 bases from J, the junction contained 11 bases not matched to a gene. Germline V lookup: CDR1 LNHDA, CDR2 SQIVND (reference sequence). The CDR3 protein is CASSHRGGANEKLFF. DNA of the CDR3: TGTGCCTCAAGCCACAGGGGGGGAGCTAATGAAAAACTGTTTTTT.

The chain carries TRBV5-1 and TRBJ2-7; D gene unclear. V lost 0 bases and J 4 bases, leaving 11 bases between the germline ends. CDR1 is SGHRS, CDR2 YFSETQ, per germline. This CDR3 is built from 14 residues. The DNA for the CDR3 is TGCGCCAGCAGCTTGGGTACCCGAGCGTACGAGCAGTACTTC. This encodes CASSLGTRAYEQYF.

The CDR3 protein is CSVRRLETGEQYF. CDR3 bases: TGCAGCGTCCGCCGTTTGGAGACAGGCGAGCAGTACTTC. V is TRBV29-1 and J is TRBJ2-7; the D gene is possibly TRBD1 (6 bases). CDR3 length: 13 amino acids. Per the germline V gene, CDR1 is SQVTM and CDR2 is ANQGSEA. Trimming stripped 6 bases from V and 6 bases from J, with 18 bases between.

The chain is built from TRBV28 and TRBJ2-2; 7 positions agree with TRBD1. This CDR3 comprises 16 residues. J was trimmed by 6 bases and V by 4 bases; bases with no gene match: 11. CDR1 and CDR2 from the germline V gene are MDHEN and SYDVKM. CDR3 DNA sequence: TGTGCCAGCAGTTCACCCGGCACAGGGGTCCCCGGGGAGCTGTTTTTT. Translation: CASSSPGTGVPGELFF. Filled out from reference TRBV28 and TRBJ2-2, the complete variable domain reads DVKVTQSSRYLVKRTGEKVFLECVQDMDHENMFWYRQDPGLGLRLIYFSYDVKMKEKGDIPEGYSVSREKKERFSLILESASTNQTSMYLCASSSPGTGVPGELFFGEGSRLTVL.

The chain joins TRBV28 to TRBJ1-5; TRBD1 agrees at 7 bases. This CDR3 contains 15 residues. V shed 3 bases, J shed 6 bases, and the junction held 8 bases outside the gene matches. CDR1 is MDHEN, CDR2 SYDVKM, per germline. Here the CDR3 reads CASSFHRGGGQPQHF. The CDR3 DNA is TGTGCCAGCAGTTTTCACAGGGGTGGCGGTCAGCCCCAGCATTTT. Based on the CDR3 plus reference TRBV28 and TRBJ1-5, the full variable domain is DVKVTQSSRYLVKRTGEKVFLECVQDMDHENMFWYRQDPGLGLRLIYFSYDVKMKEKGDIPEGYSVSREKKERFSLILESASTNQTSMYLCASSFHRGGGQPQHFGDGTRLSIL.

This chain connects TRBV6-6 to TRBJ1-5; the match to TRBD1 covers 7 bases. This CDR3 has 13 residues. The junction had 4 bases not matched to a gene; V was cut back by 7 bases and J by 4 bases. Per the germline V gene, CDR1 is MNHNY and CDR2 is SVGAGI (reference sequence). The DNA for the CDR3 is TGTGCCAGCACCTCACAGGGGAATCAGCCCCAGCATTTT. It codes for CASTSQGNQPQHF.

This rearrangement joins TRBV4-2 to TRBJ1-1; a possible D gene is TRBD1 (5 bases). CDR1 and CDR2 from the germline V gene are LGHNA and YNFKEQ. This CDR3 is built from 12 residues. Between the trimmed V and J ends, which lost 5 bases and 8 bases, there was a span of 12 bases. This CDR3 is CASSSGQPEAFF. CDR3 nucleotide sequence: TGTGCCAGCAGCTCAGGGCAGCCAGAAGCTTTCTTT.

V usage is TRBV18 and J usage is TRBJ1-1; D unresolved. The CDR3 has 13 amino acids. The V gene lost 3 bases and the J gene lost 3 bases, with 8 bases spanning the gap. The germline CDR1 and CDR2 sequences are KGHSH and LQKENI. CDR3 amino acids: CASSPGGHTEAFF. As DNA, the CDR3 is TGTGCCAGCTCACCCGGTGGGCACACTGAAGCTTTCTTT.

The chain has TRBV30 and TRBJ2-1; D perhaps matches TRBD1 (6 bases). Germline V gene data show CDR1 as GTSNPN and CDR2 as SVGIG (reference sequence). Trimming removed 8 bases from V and 5 bases from J, with 13 bases in between. CDR3 size: 12 residues. The CDR3 sequence is CAGGRADNEQFF. The CDR3 DNA reads TGTGCCGGGGGCAGGGCGGACAATGAGCAGTTCTTC.

This chain connects TRBV3-1 (or the pseudogene TRBV3-2) to TRBJ2-5; 8 positions match TRBD1. The CDR3 consists of 13 residues. Germline V lookup: CDR1 LGHDT, CDR2 YNNKEL (reference sequence). Trimming cost V 6 bases and J 5 bases; bases outside gene matches: 5. As DNA, the CDR3 is TGTGCCAGCAGGAGGACAGGGACGGAGACCCAGTACTTC. Translation: CASRRTGTETQYF.

V gene TRBV4-3 combines with J gene TRBJ1-2; tentative D call: TRBD1 (6 bases). This CDR3 is built from 15 residues. Trimming left V 4 bases short and J 4 bases short, with 16 bases between. The germline CDR1 and CDR2 sequences are LGHNA and YSLEER. The CDR3 coding sequence is TGCGCCAGCAGCCCCTTTGGTCAGGGGAGCTATGGCTACACCTTC. This gives the protein CASSPFGQGSYGYTF.

V and J are TRBV5-4 and TRBJ2-3, with D perhaps TRBD1 or TRBD2 (6 bases each). Between the trimmed V and J ends, which lost 0 bases and 3 bases, there was a span of 11 bases. The CDR3 covers 15 residues. Germline values: CDR1 SGHNT, CDR2 YYREEE (reference sequence). In DNA form, the CDR3 reads TGTGCCAGCAGCTTGGGGCGAGGGGGGACAGATACGCAGTATTTT. It is translated as CASSLGRGGTDTQYF.

The chain recombines TRBV6-5 with TRBJ1-2; perhaps TRBD1 as D (6 bases). This CDR3 has 13 amino acids. V was clipped by 8 bases and J by 1 base, with 11 bases between them. CDR1 and CDR2 from the germline V gene are MNHEY and SVGAGI. The CDR3, as DNA: TGTGCCAGCTCGGGACACCTTAACTATGGCTACACCTTC. It translates to CASSGHLNYGYTF.

The chain couples TRBV4-2 to TRBJ1-4, with 7 bases fitting TRBD1. The CDR3 extends over 16 amino acids. Germline loops: CDR1 LGHNA, CDR2 YNFKEQ. The junction had 8 bases not matched to a gene; V was cut back by 0 bases and J by 7 bases. CDR3 sequence reads: CASSQEMGGGFEKLFF. The CDR3 coding sequence is TGTGCCAGCAGCCAAGAAATGGGAGGGGGCTTTGAAAAACTGTTTTTT.

This clone was counted between two and nine times. A junction boundary mismatches the germline segment, possibly from a read error. The CDR3 nucleotides read TGTGCCAGCAGCTCAGGGGGACAGGGATCCTCCGAGCAGTACTTC. Translation gives CASSSGGQGSSEQYF. This chain connects TRBV7-8 to TRBJ2-7, with TRBD1 identical over 9 bases. The CDR3 spans 15 residues. In germline, CDR1 is SGHVS, CDR2 FQNEAQ.

Remarks on this clone: This sample includes further DNA sequences coding for the same CDR3. The V and J genes are TRBV2 and TRBJ2-7, with D unclear. This CDR3 contains 12 residues. Germline V gene data show CDR1 as SNHLY and CDR2 as FYNNEI. The V and J ends lost 8 bases and 3 bases respectively, with 11 bases between them. The CDR3 DNA follows: TGTGCCAGCGGTGGACGGTTCTACGAGCAGTACTTC. Amino acids: CASGGRFYEQYF. The variable domain in full, with the rest retrieved from reference TRBV2 and TRBJ2-7, is EPEVTQTPSHQVTQMGQEVILRCVPISNHLYFYWYRQILGQKVEFLVSFYNNEISEKSEIFDDQFSVERPDGSNFTLKIRSTKLEDSAMYFCASGGRFYEQYFGPGTRLTVT.

The genes are TRBV19 and TRBJ1-2, with D tentatively TRBD1 (5 bases). Germline CDR1 is LNHDA and CDR2 is SQIVND (reference sequence). The CDR3 covers 15 residues. V was cut by 7 bases and J by 3 bases, with 18 bases left in between. The CDR3: CASTPGPTMDYGYTF. The CDR3 coding sequence is TGTGCCAGTACCCCGGGACCGACTATGGACTATGGCTACACCTTC.

V is TRBV20-1 and J is TRBJ2-3; D may be TRBD2 (5 bases). Trimming cost V 3 bases and J 2 bases, with 12 bases left between them. Germline-derived CDR1 and CDR2 are DFQATT and SNEGSKA (reference sequence). The CDR3 runs to 14 residues. The CDR3 spells CSASRAGPTDTQYF. The CDR3 DNA sequence: TGCAGTGCTAGTCGCGCGGGCCCCACAGATACGCAGTATTTT.

In DNA, the CDR3 is TGCGCCAGCAGCCAGGCCGACACCATATATTTT. Translation gives CASSQADTIYF. The rearrangement uses TRBV4-3 and TRBJ1-3; no reliable D call. The germline V gene encodes CDR1 LGHNA and CDR2 YSLEER. The CDR3 has 11 amino acids. Trimming removed 3 bases from V and 8 bases from J, with 5 bases in between.